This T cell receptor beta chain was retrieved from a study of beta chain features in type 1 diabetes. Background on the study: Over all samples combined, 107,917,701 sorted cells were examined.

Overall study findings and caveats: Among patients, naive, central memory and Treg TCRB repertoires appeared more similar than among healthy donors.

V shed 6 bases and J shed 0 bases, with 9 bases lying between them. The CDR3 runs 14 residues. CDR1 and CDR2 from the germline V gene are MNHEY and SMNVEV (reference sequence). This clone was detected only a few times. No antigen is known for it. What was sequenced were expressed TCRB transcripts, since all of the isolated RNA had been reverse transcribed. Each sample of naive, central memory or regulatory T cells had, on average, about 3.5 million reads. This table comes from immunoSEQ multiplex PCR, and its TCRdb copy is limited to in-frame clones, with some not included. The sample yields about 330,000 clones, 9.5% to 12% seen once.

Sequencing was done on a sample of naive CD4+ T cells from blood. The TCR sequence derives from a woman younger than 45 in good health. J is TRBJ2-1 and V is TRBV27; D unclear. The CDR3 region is CASSRVDSYNEQFF. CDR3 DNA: TGTGCCAGCAGCCGAGTAGACTCCTACAATGAGCAGTTCTTC.